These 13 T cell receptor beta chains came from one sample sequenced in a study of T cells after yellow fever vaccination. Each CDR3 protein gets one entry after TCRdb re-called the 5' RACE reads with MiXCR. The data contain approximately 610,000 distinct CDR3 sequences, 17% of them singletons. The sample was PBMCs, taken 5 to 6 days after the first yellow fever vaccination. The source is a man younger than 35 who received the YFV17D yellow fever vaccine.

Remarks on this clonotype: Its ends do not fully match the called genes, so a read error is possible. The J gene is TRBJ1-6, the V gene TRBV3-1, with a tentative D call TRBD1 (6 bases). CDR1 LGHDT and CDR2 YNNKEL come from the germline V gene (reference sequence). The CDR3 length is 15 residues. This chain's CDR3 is CASTQQGSYNSPLHF. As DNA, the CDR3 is TGTGCCAGCACCCAACAGGGCTCCTATAATTCACCCCTCCACTTT.

Written as DNA, the CDR3 is TGTGCCAGCAGTTTAAATGGACTGAACACTGAAGCTTTCTTT. It yields the protein CASSLNGLNTEAFF. The gene calls are TRBV12-3 or TRBV12-4 and TRBJ1-1, with D unresolved. Trimming took 2 bases from V and 0 from J, leaving 7 bases between them. The length of the CDR3 is 14 residues.

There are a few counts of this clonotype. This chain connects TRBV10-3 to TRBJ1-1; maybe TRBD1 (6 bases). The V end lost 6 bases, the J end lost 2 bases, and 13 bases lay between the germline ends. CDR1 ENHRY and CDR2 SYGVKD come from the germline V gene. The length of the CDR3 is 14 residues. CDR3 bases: TGTGCCATCAGGACCCGGGGGCCTAACACTGAAGCTTTCTTT. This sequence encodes CAIRTRGPNTEAFF.

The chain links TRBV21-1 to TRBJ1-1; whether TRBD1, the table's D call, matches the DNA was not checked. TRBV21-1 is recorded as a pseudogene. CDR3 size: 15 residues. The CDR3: CASPRRDRGTVQAFF. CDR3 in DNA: TGTGCCAGCCCCCGAAGGGACAGGGGAACCGTACAAGCTTTCTTT.

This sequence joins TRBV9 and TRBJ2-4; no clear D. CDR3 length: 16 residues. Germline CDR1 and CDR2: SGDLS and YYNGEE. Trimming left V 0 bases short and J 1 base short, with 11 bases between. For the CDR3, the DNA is TGTGCCAGCAGCGTAGGAACCCTGGGGGCCAAAAACATTCAGTACTTC. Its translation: CASSVGTLGAKNIQYF.

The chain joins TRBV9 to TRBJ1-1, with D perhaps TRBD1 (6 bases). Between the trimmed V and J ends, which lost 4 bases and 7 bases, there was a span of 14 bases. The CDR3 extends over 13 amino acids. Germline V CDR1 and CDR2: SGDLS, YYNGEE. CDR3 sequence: CASSSRGANEAFF. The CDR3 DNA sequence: TGTGCCAGCAGCTCCCGGGGGGCCAATGAAGCTTTCTTT.

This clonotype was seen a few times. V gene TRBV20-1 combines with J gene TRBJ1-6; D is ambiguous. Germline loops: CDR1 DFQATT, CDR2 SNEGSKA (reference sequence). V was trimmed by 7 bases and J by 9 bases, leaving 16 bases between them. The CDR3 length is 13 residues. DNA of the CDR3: TGCAGTGTCAGATCGCGCTGGGGTTCACCCCTCCACTTT. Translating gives CSVRSRWGSPLHF.

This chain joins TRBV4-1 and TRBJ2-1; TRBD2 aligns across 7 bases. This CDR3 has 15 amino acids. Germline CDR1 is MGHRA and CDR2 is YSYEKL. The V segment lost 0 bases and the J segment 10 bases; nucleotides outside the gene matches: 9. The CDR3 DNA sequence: TGCGCCAGCAGCCAAGAGGTATCCGGGGAGGGAGAGCAGTTCTTC. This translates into CASSQEVSGEGEQFF.

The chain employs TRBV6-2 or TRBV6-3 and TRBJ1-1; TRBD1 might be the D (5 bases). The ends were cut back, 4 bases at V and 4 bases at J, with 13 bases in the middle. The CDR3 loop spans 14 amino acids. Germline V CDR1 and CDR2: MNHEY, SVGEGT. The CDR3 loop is CASSSGGDLTEAFF. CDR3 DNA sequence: TGTGCCAGCAGTTCTGGCGGGGACCTCACTGAAGCTTTCTTT.

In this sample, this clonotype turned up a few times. Here the CDR3 DNA reads TGTGCCAGTAGCCGATATGGGGAGGACGAGACCCAGTACTTC. This gives the protein CASSRYGEDETQYF. The chain joins TRBV6-5 to TRBJ2-5; perhaps TRBD2 as D (6 bases). Per the germline V gene, CDR1 is MNHEY and CDR2 is SVGAGI. CDR3 length: 14 amino acids. The V gene lost 9 bases and the J gene lost 5 bases, with 19 bases spanning the gap.

CDR3 protein: CATTDRGDGELFF. As DNA, the CDR3 is TGTGCCACAACCGACAGGGGTGACGGGGAGCTGTTTTTT. The V gene is TRBV24-1, the J gene TRBJ2-2; TRBD1 aligns across 8 bases. The CDR3 extends over 13 amino acids. Germline V lookup: CDR1 KGHDR, CDR2 SFDVKD. V lost 10 bases and J lost 7; bases outside the gene matches: 7.

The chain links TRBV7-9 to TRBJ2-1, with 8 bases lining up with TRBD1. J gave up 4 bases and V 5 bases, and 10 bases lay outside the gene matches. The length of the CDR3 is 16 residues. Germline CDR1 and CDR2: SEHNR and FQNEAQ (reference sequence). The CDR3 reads CASSPRTGPFYNEQFF. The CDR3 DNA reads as TGTGCCAGCAGCCCGCGGACAGGGCCTTTTTACAATGAGCAGTTCTTC.

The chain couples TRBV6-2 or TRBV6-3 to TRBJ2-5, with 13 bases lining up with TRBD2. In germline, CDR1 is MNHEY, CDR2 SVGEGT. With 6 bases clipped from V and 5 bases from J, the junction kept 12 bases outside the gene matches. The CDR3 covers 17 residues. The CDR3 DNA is TGTGCCAGCAGCTCCTGGACGACTAGCGGGGGGCCGGAGACCCAGTACTTC. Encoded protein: CASSSWTTSGGPETQYF.